This T cell receptor beta chain comes out of a study of T-cell reconstitution after alpha-beta-depleted transplantation in children. This CDR3 contains 13 residues. CDR1 and CDR2 from the germline V gene are WSHSY and SAAADI. With V trimmed by 8 bases and J by 0 bases, 2 bases remained unmatched. This clonotype was seen at least ten times. Its antigen is as yet unknown. Study observations and caveats: At day 60, the high TCRbeta diversity found in some patients originated from recipient T cells and thymic progenitors that had survived. Several hundred rapidly expanded clones from non-depleted graft cells reportedly supplied alpha-beta T cells about two months post-transplant. It was newly produced T cells that mostly accounted for T-cell counts and diversity one year after transplant.

Molecular barcoding with unique molecular identifiers was used for the TCRbeta library. TCRdb fed the PCR reads into MiXCR, producing one record per CDR3 protein. The sample holds 580,000 or so distinct CDR3 sequences; 23% are singletons and the top ten take roughly 13%. The sequence was collected from a boy younger than two who had a stem cell transplant for acute myeloid leukemia, so the T cells may come from the graft donor. Sequenced material: PBMCs, mostly from graft donor cells, taken 360 days after TCRalphabeta/CD19-depleted stem cell transplant. The chain has TRBV10-2 and TRBJ2-3, with 7 bases lining up with TRBD1. The CDR3 is CASGDSSTDTQYF. CDR3 sequence (DNA): TGCGCCAGCGGGGACAGTAGCACAGATACGCAGTATTTT.